Shown below are 21 T cell receptor beta chains from a single sample sequenced in a study of breast tumors, draining lymph nodes, adjacent tissues. Samples came from axillary lymph nodes draining the breast cancer. TCRdb re-called the multiplex PCR reads with MiXCR, one entry per CDR3 protein. The data hold over 100,000 distinct CDR3 sequences, with around 22% observed a single time. The sample comprised axillary lymph node tissue. The receptor source for this set is a female donor with breast cancer. Some clones in this sample may be carry-over from other donors' samples.

The genes are TRBV6-1 and TRBJ2-7; tentatively, D is TRBD1 (6 bases). The CDR3 runs to 14 residues. Germline-derived CDR1 and CDR2 are MNHNS and SASEGT. Trimming pared 4 bases from V and 7 bases from J, leaving 17 bases between. The CDR3 DNA sequence: TGTGCCAGCAGTGGGACAGAGGGATTTTTGGAGCAGTACTTC. It codes for CASSGTEGFLEQYF.

This clonotype has a count of ten or more. This CDR3 is CATSRALVASGSHEQFF. The CDR3 coding sequence is TGTGCCACCAGCAGAGCCCTGGTGGCTAGCGGGAGCCATGAGCAGTTCTTC. V gene TRBV15 combines with J gene TRBJ2-1; 10 positions agree with TRBD2. CDR3 length equals 17 residues. Looked up from germline, CDR1 is LNHNV and CDR2 is YYDKDF (reference sequence). The V gene end was trimmed by 1 base and the J gene end by 8 bases; junction bases not matched to a gene: 11.

The chain carries TRBV9 and TRBJ2-6; weak D call: TRBD1 (5 bases). The CDR3 sequence is 15 residues long. Looked up from germline, CDR1 is SGDLS and CDR2 is YYNGEE. V shed 3 bases and J shed 0 bases, with 7 bases lying between them. The CDR3 reads CASSEGVSGANVLTF. In DNA form, the CDR3 reads TGTGCCAGCAGCGAAGGGGTCTCTGGGGCCAACGTCCTGACTTTC.

This clonotype was counted many times. This sequence joins TRBV2 and TRBJ2-7, with 12 bases aligning to TRBD1. V shed 6 bases and J 7 bases; nucleotides not matched to a gene: 7. The V gene's germline CDR1 is SNHLY and CDR2 FYNNEI. This CDR3 comprises 14 residues. CDR3: CASSPGTGGGEQYF. CDR3 nucleotide sequence: TGTGCCAGCAGCCCCGGGACAGGGGGCGGGGAGCAGTACTTC.

The J gene is TRBJ2-7, the V gene TRBV19; tentatively, D is TRBD1 or TRBD2 (6 bases each). Germline CDR1 LNHDA, CDR2 SQIVND (reference sequence). V dropped 11 bases and J dropped 2 bases, with 19 bases sitting between them. CDR3 size: 14 residues. This CDR3 reads CACGNQGGTYEQYF. In DNA form, the CDR3 reads TGTGCCTGTGGAAATCAAGGGGGGACCTACGAGCAGTACTTC.

In regard to this clonotype: A much larger clonotype is one base distant, so this may be a read error. The V call is TRBV20-1, the J call TRBJ2-1; D could derive from TRBD1 or TRBD2 (5 bases each). The CDR3 sequence is 14 residues long. CDR1 and CDR2 (germline): DFQATT, SNEGSKA (reference sequence). Trimming cost V 1 base and J 9 bases, with 16 bases left between them. The CDR3 DNA sequence: TGCAGTGCTAGAGTGGGGGTACTACACAGTGAGCAGTTCTTC. It is translated as CSARVGVLHSEQFF.

The J gene is TRBJ1-1, the V gene TRBV19; the match to TRBD1 covers 8 bases. Trimming removed 5 bases from V and 7 bases from J; junction bases left unmatched: 6. Germline V gene data show CDR1 as LNHDA and CDR2 as SQIVND (reference sequence). The CDR3 covers 13 residues. In DNA, the CDR3 is TGTGCCAGTAGTTTCCGACAGGGGTTTGAAGCTTTCTTT. It yields the protein CASSFRQGFEAFF.

About this clonotype itself: Since the CDR3 does not end with the conserved phenylalanine or tryptophan, this likely comes from a read error. The gene calls are TRBV6-1 and TRBJ1-6; tentative D call: TRBD1 (5 bases). V lost 0 bases to trimming and J lost 10 bases, with 13 bases between them. CDR3 length: 15 amino acids. CDR1 and CDR2 from the germline V gene are MNHNS and SASEGT. CDR3 sequence: CASSEAGRAVSPLHP. The CDR3 bases are TGTGCCAGCAGTGAAGCAGGCAGGGCGGTGTCACCCCTCCACCCT.

Ten or more counts support this clonotype. The chain employs TRBV5-8 and TRBJ2-7; no firm D call. Trimming left V 0 bases short and J 6 bases short, with 7 bases between. CDR3 length: 12 amino acids. Germline assignment: CDR1 SGHTS and CDR2 YDEGEE. CDR3 loop: CASSLEHREQYF. The DNA for the CDR3 is TGTGCCAGCAGCTTGGAACACCGCGAGCAGTACTTC. Drawing the rest from reference TRBV5-8 and TRBJ2-7, the complete variable domain is EAGVTQSPTHLIKTRGQQATLRCSPISGHTSVYWYQQALGLGLQFLLWYDEGEERNRGNFPPRFSGRQFPNYSSELNVNALELEDSALYLCASSLEHREQYFGPGTRLTVT.

The gene calls are TRBV28 and TRBJ2-7; D is possibly TRBD1 (5 bases). The germline V and J ends were trimmed by 6 bases and 11 bases, with 23 bases remaining between them. In germline, CDR1 is MDHEN, CDR2 SYDVKM. The CDR3 has 14 amino acids. In DNA form, the CDR3 reads TGTGCCAGCAGGCCGGTCCTCCGGGCCTCCAGGGAGTACTTC. Protein: CASRPVLRASREYF.

Only one count was recorded for this clonotype. A clone one base away is much larger, so this may be a read error. This rearrangement joins TRBV19 to TRBJ2-1, with D tentatively TRBD1 (5 bases). V lost 10 bases to trimming and J lost 10 bases, with 20 bases between them. In germline, CDR1 is LNHDA, CDR2 SQIVND (reference sequence). This CDR3 comprises 13 residues. In nucleotides, the CDR3 is TGTGCCAAAGCGAACGACAGATACTACGAGCAGTTCTTC. This gives the protein CAKANDRYYEQFF.

Comments on this clonotype: A read error is possible here, since a much larger clone lies one base away. This rearrangement joins TRBV20-1 to TRBJ2-6, with D unresolved. CDR3 size: 13 residues. The germline V gene has CDR1 DFQATT and CDR2 SNEGSKA (reference sequence). The CDR3 nucleotides read TGCAGCGCCCTTGACCCCGGGGCCAACGTCCTGACTTTC. It is translated as CSALDPGANVLTF.

This clonotype was seen ten or more times. The rearrangement links TRBV7-2 to TRBJ2-6, with D unclear. Germline V gene sequence: CDR1 SGHTA, CDR2 FQGNSA. Trimming pared 5 bases from V and 0 bases from J, leaving 11 bases between. The CDR3 extends over 16 amino acids. CDR3 sequence (DNA): TGTGCCAGCAGCGTCGTAGCAGGCTCTGGGGCCAACGTCCTGACTTTC. Encoded protein: CASSVVAGSGANVLTF.

This clonotype was picked up many times. The chain links TRBV7-9 to TRBJ2-5; TRBD2 is a possible D gene (5 bases). This CDR3 is 16 amino acids long. The V and J ends lost 5 bases and 2 bases respectively, with 18 bases between them. The germline V gene has CDR1 SEHNR and CDR2 FQNEAQ (reference sequence). The DNA of the CDR3 is TGTGCCAGCAGCCGATCGGGGATTTGGTTACAAGAGACCCAGTACTTC. It yields the protein CASSRSGIWLQETQYF.

Worth noting for this clonotype: A read error may explain this, as a much larger clone is one base away. Without the conserved terminal phenylalanine or tryptophan, this CDR3 likely stems from a read error. V and J are TRBV12-3 or TRBV12-4 and TRBJ2-2; 10 bases agree with TRBD2. This CDR3 is 15 amino acids long. Here the CDR3 DNA reads TGTGCCAGCAGTCTAGCGGGAGCGGGCACCGGGGAGCTGTTTGTT. Protein: CASSLAGAGTGELFV.

In this sample, this clonotype turned up many times. The chain joins TRBV20-1 to TRBJ2-5, with 7 bases that match TRBD2. Trimming at V came to 0 bases and at J to 4 bases, leaving 8 bases not matched to a gene. The CDR3 contains 15 residues. Germline V CDR1 and CDR2: DFQATT, SNEGSKA (reference sequence). DNA for the CDR3: TGCAGTGCTAGAGATTGGGGGGGGACCGGAGAGACCCAGTACTTC. Its translation is CSARDWGGTGETQYF.

For this clonotype: This sequence may be a read error, since a much larger clone differs from it by one base. This rearrangement joins TRBV20-1 to TRBJ2-3; 11 bases fit TRBD2. J was trimmed by 10 bases and V by 6 bases; bases with no gene match: 9. This CDR3 region has 13 residues. In germline, CDR1 is DFQATT, CDR2 SNEGSKA (reference sequence). In DNA, the CDR3 is TGCAGTGCCAAACCGGGACTAGCGGAGGCGCAGTATTTT. This codes for CSAKPGLAEAQYF.

This clonotype was observed many times. This rearrangement joins TRBV2 to TRBJ2-5; 8 bases agree with TRBD1. Unmatched junction bases numbered 8, after V lost 6 bases and J lost 5 bases. This CDR3 contains 14 residues. Germline V lookup: CDR1 SNHLY, CDR2 FYNNEI. The CDR3 region has the DNA TGTGCCAGCAGCCGACAGGGGAGGTTTGAGACCCAGTACTTC. Translation: CASSRQGRFETQYF.

The rearrangement uses TRBV4-1 and TRBJ2-3, with 8 bases identical to TRBD2. CDR3 length equals 15 residues. The junction had 5 bases not matched to a gene; V was cut back by 6 bases and J by 0 bases. Germline values: CDR1 MGHRA, CDR2 YSYEKL. CDR3 protein: CASRREGISTDTQYF. DNA for the CDR3: TGCGCCAGCAGACGGGAGGGTATTAGCACAGATACGCAGTATTTT.

This clonotype was counted a few times. The chain carries TRBV18 and TRBJ2-7; 8 positions agree with TRBD1. J lost 4 bases, V lost 3 bases, and 17 bases had no gene match. The germline CDR1 and CDR2 sequences are KGHSH and LQKENI. The CDR3 is 18 residues long. The DNA for the CDR3 is TGTGCCAGCTCACCTGGGACAGGAAACTTGCTTCCAAATTACGAGCAGTACTTC. It yields the protein CASSPGTGNLLPNYEQYF. Filled out from reference TRBV18 and TRBJ2-7, the complete variable domain reads NAGVMQNPRHLVRRRGQEARLRCSPMKGHSHVYWYRQLPEEGLKFMVYLQKENIIDESGMPKERFSAEFPKEGPSILRIQQVVRGDSAAYFCASSPGTGNLLPNYEQYFGPGTRLTVT.

CDR3 nucleotides: TGTGCCAGTAGTCCCGGCGGGGAGGGCATGAATCAGCCCCAGCATTTT. This encodes CASSPGGEGMNQPQHF. The chain couples TRBV19 to TRBJ1-5; D is ambiguous. Per germline, CDR1 LNHDA and CDR2 SQIVND (reference sequence). This CDR3 spans 16 amino acids. Deletions cut 5 bases from V and 4 bases from J, with 18 bases between. Full variable domain (rest looked up from reference TRBV19 and TRBJ1-5): DGGITQSPKYLFRKEGQNVTLSCEQNLNHDAMYWYRQDPGQGLRLIYYSQIVNDFQKGDIAEGYSVSREKKESFPLTVTSAQKNPTAFYLCASSPGGEGMNQPQHFGDGTRLSIL.